This T cell receptor beta chain was sequenced during a study of blood T cell repertoires in COVID-19. Repertoires were generated with immunoSEQ multiplex PCR, while TCRdb's copy carries only in-frame clones and drops some. The profile shows about 110,000 clones, 81% of them singletons. The receptor was isolated from a man aged 45 to 65 with acute or convalescent COVID-19. Sequencing was performed on peripheral blood.

CDR3 amino acids: CASSSTSGGFDEQFF. The CDR3 bases are TGTGCCAGTAGCTCGACTAGCGGGGGGTTCGATGAGCAGTTCTTC. This chain connects TRBV19 to TRBJ2-1, with 13 bases identical to TRBD2. J lost 8 bases, V lost 6 bases, and 7 bases had no gene match. Germline CDR1 is LNHDA and CDR2 is SQIVND (reference sequence). This CDR3 has 15 residues.